This passage covers 27 T cell receptor beta chains from one sample sequenced in a study of shared clonotypes between healthy human individuals. Only CD45RO-negative cells positively selected for CCR7 counted as naive CD8 cells, so terminally differentiated effector memory CD45RA+ cells were excluded. Clones were read by immunoSEQ multiplex PCR, and TCRdb kept only the in-frame ones, dropping some. The sample shows 2 million to 2.5 million clones, more than 85% of them seen only once. The specimen sequenced was naive CD8+ T cells from PBMCs. These receptors all come from a man aged 18 to 29 in good health. Some clones in this sample may be carry-over from other donors' samples.

The chain employs TRBV27 and TRBJ2-4, with 12 bases that match TRBD1. CDR1 MNHEY and CDR2 SMNVEV come from the germline V gene (reference sequence). This CDR3 contains 19 residues. V trimming: 6 bases; J trimming: 1 base; junction bases outside the gene matches: 13. The CDR3 sequence is CASRLHRDRGLMAKNIQYF. The CDR3 DNA reads TGTGCCAGCAGGCTACACCGGGACAGGGGGCTAATGGCCAAAAACATTCAGTACTTC.

In the case of this clone: The sample contains more than one DNA sequence encoding this CDR3. The J gene is TRBJ2-7, the V gene TRBV27, with 9 bases fitting TRBD1. This CDR3 has 14 residues. V trimming: 5 bases; J trimming: 2 bases; junction bases outside the gene matches: 4. Germline loops: CDR1 MNHEY, CDR2 SMNVEV (reference sequence). Here the CDR3 DNA reads TGTGCCAGCAGTCTCGGACAGGGGACCTACGAGCAGTACTTC. It encodes CASSLGQGTYEQYF.

The sample holds a few counts of this clone. The V and J genes are TRBV2 and TRBJ1-1, with D possibly being TRBD1 (5 bases). V was shortened by 6 bases and J by 1 base, with 15 bases between the two germline ends. The CDR3 sequence is 15 residues long. Germline V gene lookup returns CDR1 SNHLY and CDR2 FYNNEI. CDR3 coding DNA: TGTGCCAGCAGGCGAGGGGTAGAAAGGAACACTGAAGCTTTCTTT. This sequence encodes CASRRGVERNTEAFF.

The V and J genes are TRBV7-6 and TRBJ2-7; D might be TRBD1 (6 bases). Germline loops: CDR1 SGHVS, CDR2 FNYEAQ. The V gene lost 5 bases and the J gene lost 3 bases, with 17 bases spanning the gap. This CDR3 has 15 residues. The CDR3 nucleotides are TGTGCCAGCAGCCTGGGGGCAGCGGAACACTACGAGCAGTACTTC. This encodes CASSLGAAEHYEQYF. The variable domain in full, completed from reference TRBV7-6 and TRBJ2-7, reads GAGVSQSPRYKVTKRGQDVALRCDPISGHVSLYWYRQALGQGPEFLTYFNYEAQQDKSGLPNDRFSAERPEGSISTLTIQRTEQRDSAMYRCASSLGAAEHYEQYFGPGTRLTVT.

This sequence joins TRBV5-8 and TRBJ2-7; 7 bases align to TRBD1. Trimming at V came to 3 bases and at J to 2 bases, leaving 8 bases not matched to a gene. This CDR3 has 15 residues. Germline V gene lookup returns CDR1 SGHTS and CDR2 YDEGEE. The DNA for the CDR3 is TGTGCCAGCAGCTCCGGGACAGTCCATACCTACGAGCAGTACTTC. This translates into CASSSGTVHTYEQYF.

The chain carries TRBV4-2 and TRBJ2-1, with TRBD2 identical over 11 bases. The V and J ends lost 3 bases and 7 bases, in that order; junction bases with no gene match: 8. The CDR3 covers 16 residues. In germline, CDR1 is LGHNA, CDR2 YNFKEQ. The CDR3, as DNA: TGTGCCAGCAGCCAGGGAACTAGCGGGAGTAAGAATGAGCAGTTCTTC. This sequence encodes CASSQGTSGSKNEQFF.

A note on this clone: The sample holds other DNA sequences that translate to the same CDR3. V and J are TRBV28 and TRBJ2-2, with 8 bases aligning to TRBD2. The CDR3 covers 14 residues. Looked up from germline, CDR1 is MDHEN and CDR2 is SYDVKM. V was clipped by 2 bases and J by 4 bases; unmatched bases: 0. The CDR3 bases are TGTGCCAGCAGTTTAAGCGGGAGCACCGGGGAGCTGTTTTTT. Its translation is CASSLSGSTGELFF.

The V gene is TRBV7-9, the J gene TRBJ1-2; 10 bases line up with TRBD1. The V gene's germline CDR1 is SEHNR and CDR2 FQNEAQ (reference sequence). CDR3 length: 16 residues. J gave up 1 base and V 5 bases, and 7 bases lay outside the gene matches. The CDR3 reads CASSPQGQGNNYGYTF. The DNA for the CDR3 is TGTGCCAGCAGCCCGCAGGGACAGGGGAATAACTATGGCTACACCTTC.

V is TRBV7-8 and J is TRBJ2-7, with TRBD2 identical over 7 bases. The CDR3 sequence is 16 residues long. The J segment lost 2 bases and the V segment lost 2 bases, leaving 9 bases of the junction unmatched. Germline V CDR1 and CDR2: SGHVS, FQNEAQ. In nucleotides, the CDR3 is TGTGCCAGCAGCTTACGGGATCTGGGGGGGGCCTACGAGCAGTACTTC. Encoded protein: CASSLRDLGGAYEQYF.

The rearrangement joins TRBV11-2 to TRBJ2-3; 12 bases are a match to TRBD2. Germline trimming cut 1 base from V and 4 bases from J; bases unmatched to any gene: 6. The CDR3 has 17 residues. The germline CDR1 and CDR2 sequences are SGHAT and FQNNGV. As DNA, the CDR3 is TGTGCCAGCAGCTTAGTATTCCTAGCGGGAGGGCCAGATACGCAGTATTTT. Translating it yields CASSLVFLAGGPDTQYF.

The chain couples TRBV19 to TRBJ2-7; no clear D. The CDR3 has 13 amino acids. Germline assignment: CDR1 LNHDA and CDR2 SQIVND (reference sequence). Trimming shortened V by 6 bases and J by 2 bases, and 11 bases separated the two germline ends. The CDR3 nucleotides read TGTGCCAGTAGCCTAGGGCAGACCTACGAGCAGTACTTC. Translated, it gives CASSLGQTYEQYF. The full variable domain, in which reference TRBV19 and TRBJ2-7 provide the parts outside the CDR3, is DGGITQSPKYLFRKEGQNVTLSCEQNLNHDAMYWYRQDPGQGLRLIYYSQIVNDFQKGDIAEGYSVSREKKESFPLTVTSAQKNPTAFYLCASSLGQTYEQYFGPGTRLTVT.

The V and J genes are TRBV27 and TRBJ1-4; 11 bases are a match to TRBD1. V shed 3 bases, J shed 5 bases, and the junction held 5 bases outside the gene matches. CDR1 is MNHEY and CDR2 is SMNVEV in the germline V gene (reference sequence). This CDR3 has 16 amino acids. The DNA of the CDR3 is TGTGCCAGCAGTTTTTACGGACAGGGGGCGAATGAAAAACTGTTTTTT. Translation: CASSFYGQGANEKLFF.

The genes are TRBV5-8 and TRBJ1-2; D is possibly TRBD1 (5 bases). Germline CDR1 reads SGHTS; CDR2 reads YDEGEE. V lost 2 bases to trimming and J lost 6 bases, with 14 bases between them. The CDR3 is made up of 14 amino acids. CDR3 residues: CASSLSRAANGYTF. The DNA for the CDR3 is TGTGCCAGCAGCTTATCCAGGGCGGCGAATGGCTACACCTTC.

This clone came up a few times. CDR3: CARGAGPTGELFF. The DNA of the CDR3 is TGTGCCAGGGGGGCGGGGCCCACCGGGGAGCTGTTTTTT. V usage is TRBV2 and J usage is TRBJ2-2; D possibly uses TRBD1 or TRBD2 (6 bases each). This CDR3 region has 13 residues. The V end lost 9 bases, the J end lost 4 bases, and 12 bases lay between the germline ends. Germline V gene sequence: CDR1 SNHLY, CDR2 FYNNEI.

This sequence joins TRBV28 and TRBJ1-5, with D unresolved. Trimming cost V 3 bases and J 5 bases, with 14 bases left between them. CDR1 and CDR2 (germline): MDHEN, SYDVKM. The CDR3 is 15 amino acids. The CDR3 DNA is TGTGCCAGCAGTTTTTCGGCTTTTAGGGATCAGCCCCAGCATTTT. Translated, it gives CASSFSAFRDQPQHF.

This chain links TRBV20-1 with TRBJ2-7; 12 bases map to TRBD2. The CDR3 runs to 11 residues. J was trimmed by 9 bases and V by 5 bases; bases with no gene match: 2. Germline values: CDR1 DFQATT, CDR2 SNEGSKA (reference sequence). The CDR3 DNA is TGCAGTGCTGCGACTAGCGGGGGGCAGTACTTC. Amino acids: CSAATSGGQYF.

V usage is TRBV9 and J usage is TRBJ2-7; D assignment may be TRBD1 or TRBD2 (5 bases each). Germline values: CDR1 SGDLS, CDR2 YYNGEE. This CDR3 spans 15 amino acids. V gave up 4 bases and J gave up 0 bases, with 14 bases separating them. CDR3: CASSKHRDHSYEQYF. The CDR3, as DNA: TGTGCCAGCAGCAAGCATCGGGACCACTCCTACGAGCAGTACTTC.

This chain uses TRBV9 with TRBJ2-1; 9 positions agree with TRBD1. Germline CDR1 reads SGDLS; CDR2 reads YYNGEE. This CDR3 contains 16 residues. V gave up 4 bases and J gave up 2 bases; unmatched junction bases: 7. CDR3 residues: CASSSWTGATYNEQFF. CDR3 sequence (DNA): TGTGCCAGCAGCAGCTGGACAGGGGCTACCTACAATGAGCAGTTCTTC.

About this clone itself: Other nucleotide sequences from this sample produce the same CDR3. J is TRBJ2-7 and V is TRBV4-1; D is ambiguous. Looked up from germline, CDR1 is MGHRA and CDR2 is YSYEKL. The CDR3 is made up of 13 amino acids. V was clipped by 0 bases and J by 4 bases, with 7 bases between them. The CDR3 here is CASSQDASYEQYF. The CDR3 bases are TGCGCCAGCAGCCAAGATGCATCGTACGAGCAGTACTTC.

The V call is TRBV7-9, the J call TRBJ2-7; D remains ambiguous. Germline CDR1 SEHNR, CDR2 FQNEAQ (reference sequence). This CDR3 spans 14 amino acids. Trimming left V 0 bases short and J 0 bases short, with 6 bases between. In DNA form, the CDR3 reads TGTGCCAGCAGCTTAGCCAGCGACTCCTACGAGCAGTACTTC. Amino acid sequence: CASSLASDSYEQYF.

As for this clone: Other DNA sequences from this sample encode an identical CDR3 as well. Here the CDR3 reads CASSLRGPAYEQYF. The CDR3 DNA reads TGTGCCAGCAGCTTAAGGGGTCCCGCCTACGAGCAGTACTTC. The gene calls are TRBV28 and TRBJ2-7; the D gene is possibly TRBD1 (5 bases). From germline, CDR1 is MDHEN and CDR2 SYDVKM. This CDR3 contains 14 residues. V lost 6 bases and J lost 2, with 14 bases in between.

The chain links TRBV12-5 to TRBJ2-1; D is undetermined. Germline V gives CDR1 LGHNT, CDR2 FRNRAP. V lost 2 bases, J lost 4 bases, and 21 bases lay in between. This CDR3 is 18 amino acids long. The CDR3 is CASGLKYMDQSPYNEQFF. The CDR3 DNA is TGTGCTAGTGGTTTGAAATATATGGACCAAAGCCCGTACAATGAGCAGTTCTTC.

This chain connects TRBV7-2 to TRBJ2-7; D ambiguous. Germline-derived CDR1 and CDR2 are SGHTA and FQGNSA. Trimming pared 6 bases from V and 3 bases from J, leaving 15 bases between. The CDR3 has 14 residues. In DNA form, the CDR3 reads TGTGCCAGCAGATCAAGGGAAGGTGGCTACGAGCAGTACTTC. Translated: CASRSREGGYEQYF.

The chain couples TRBV5-1 to TRBJ2-1; D is undetermined. There are 15 residues in the CDR3. Germline CDR1 SGHRS, CDR2 YFSETQ. Between the trimmed V and J ends, which lost 4 bases and 7 bases, there was a span of 18 bases. The CDR3 DNA is TGCGCCAGCAGCCTCCCGACCCCCGCTCCAAATGAGCAGTTCTTC. It codes for CASSLPTPAPNEQFF.

The V call is TRBV10-3, the J call TRBJ1-3, with D possibly being TRBD1 (5 bases). V was clipped by 0 bases and J by 4 bases, with 10 bases between them. This CDR3 spans 15 amino acids. The germline CDR1 and CDR2 sequences are ENHRY and SYGVKD. The CDR3 DNA is TGTGCCATCAGTGAGTCGGAAGGACACGGAAACACCATATATTTT. Amino acids: CAISESEGHGNTIYF.

This rearrangement joins TRBV5-1 to TRBJ2-1, with TRBD1 identical over 7 bases. The length of the CDR3 is 15 residues. CDR1 and CDR2 from the germline V gene are SGHRS and YFSETQ. V lost 3 bases and J lost 3; bases outside the gene matches: 6. This chain's CDR3 is CASSYIGTDYNEQFF. In DNA, the CDR3 is TGCGCCAGCAGCTATATCGGGACAGACTACAATGAGCAGTTCTTC.

CDR3 protein: CASSFSGGREQYF. The CDR3 DNA reads as TGTGCCAGCAGTTTTTCGGGGGGGCGGGAGCAGTACTTC. The chain links TRBV27 to TRBJ2-7; 8 bases match TRBD2. The length of the CDR3 is 13 residues. Germline CDR1 MNHEY, CDR2 SMNVEV (reference sequence). V lost 3 bases, J lost 7 bases, and 5 bases stayed unmatched.